The sequence of this TCR beta chain was determined in a study of shared clonotypes between healthy human individuals (TCRdb year 2020). About the investigation overall: A couple of women and a few men aged 18 to 49 years were included in the cohort. For each donor, three plates each were used for CD4 naive and CD4 memory, two plates were used for CD8 naive, and one plate was used for CD8 memory. To estimate repertoire size and how much clonotype sharing occurs between individuals, the study deeply sequenced the blood TCR repertoires of five healthy adults. Different laboratories and diverse techniques were used to prepare libraries and sequence TCR repertoires, to increase sequencing depth and limit assay-specific biases. Per donor, leukapheresis produced somewhere between about 0.94 and 9 billion PBMCs.

General study outcomes and caveats: Even with the large sequencing depth, rarefaction of the sorted-subset datasets indicated that sequencing was incomplete. Roughly 5.2% of naive CD4, 3% to 4% of naive CD8, about 2.4% of memory CD4, and over 0.35% of memory CD8 clonotypes were shared across several donors. Higher generation probabilities were observed for clonotypes shared by all four sorted-subset donors than for non-shared clonotypes. The genetic and exposure-history diversity represented was limited by the small number of donors. Naive subsets generally had larger estimated clonotype richness than memory subsets did. Pairwise subsampling indicated that sequencing depth was expected to affect the degree of clonotype sharing among donors. Sampling was restricted to blood, and TCR repertoires in tissues likely differ from the TCR repertoires found in blood.

Using the deep immunoSEQ assay, multiplex PCR amplified TCR CDR3 regions from genomic DNA. Extracted genomic DNA from each cell subset was spread evenly across all wells of several immunoSEQ 96-well plates, with each plate serving as a replicate. Each replicate PCR for sorted subsets received 200 ng genomic DNA, equal to roughly 30,000 T cell genomes. Purified libraries were quantified with a Qubit 3.0 fluorometer, sized on a Bioanalyzer 2100, and re-quantified with the KAPA Library Quantification kit. Every immunoSEQ 96-well plate was sequenced on a separate single-read 150-cycle Illumina NextSeq 550 flow cell. From the authors' description of their analysis: Because the immunoSEQ output included only junctional sequences and no quality scores, the filtering could not be the same as the filtering used for full-length reads. Sequences were annotated with PyIR, a Python wrapper for IgBLAST v1.9, and V/J genes and CDR3 were assigned using IMGT germline references. Any read was removed if the V/J assignment was weak (E-value above 1e-6), the CDR3 was missing, or the read contained stop codons, out-of-frame junctions, or ambiguous translated residues. V3J clonotypes were defined by identical inferred V gene, J gene, and CDR3 amino acid sequence. To compute the percentage overlap between repertoires, the number of shared unique clonotypes was divided by the size of the smaller repertoire. RTK rarefaction, the Chao1 estimator, and Recon v2.1 estimates of unobserved clonotypes were used to assess repertoire richness. Generation probabilities for all TCRbeta clonotypes obtained by the gDNA method from a few donors were computed using OLGA. What TCRdb holds here is the immuneACCESS table cut down to in-frame rearrangements. Part of the clones is not present; checked against another copy, under half of the missing clones reflect an unresolved V gene, and the others are unexplained. V and J calls and clone size are as listed in that table; D and trimming were resolved from the DNA. Present in this sample are a few million clones, approximately 90% of which were seen just once. The ten largest clones take up around 0.14% of the sample.

Healthy HIV-negative adults with no recently reported acute infections or vaccinations were included as donors. Every donor was a Caucasian adult living in Nashville, Tennessee, USA. CD4+ T cells were enriched by magnetic negative selection; naive cells were then positively selected on CD45RA, and the negative fraction formed the memory subset. Blood was obtained by leukapheresis, after which PBMCs were separated by Ficoll-Histopaque density gradient centrifugation and cryopreserved in liquid nitrogen vapor phase. Analytical flow cytometry was used to check the purity and quantity of each magnetically sorted T cell population. Genomic DNA was isolated from each sorted fraction and quantified by UV absorbance on a Nanodrop 2000c. About this clone itself: Its antigen remains unidentified. No clone much larger than this one lies a single base away; base qualities are absent.

Its CDR3 holds 16 amino acids, cysteine through phenylalanine. The read is trimmed to its CDR3 DNA, 48 bases read in frame from base 1. Cut back by 2 bases and 2 bases, the V and J ends lie 15 bases apart. CDR1 and CDR2, looked up from the germline V gene, are KGHSH and LQKENI. The V and J segments used are TRBV18 and TRBJ1-1, with no reliable assignment of the D segment. Sequencing used naive CD4+ T cells sorted from blood. Explained via the paper, the cell subset or site label denotes: CD45RA+ positively selected. This clonotype was obtained from a man between 18 and 29 years old in good health. Read as DNA, the sequence is TGTGCCAGCTCACCATTCGCGGGAGGAGGTAACACTGAAGCTTTCTTT. Its protein reads: CASSPFAGGGNTEAFF.